A single sample is the source of the 32 T cell receptor beta chains below, sequenced in a study of shared clonotypes between healthy human individuals. Method: immunoSEQ multiplex PCR; TCRdb's copy keeps in-frame clones and lacks some. Of about 2 million clones in the sample, around 95% were seen once. Sequenced: naive CD4+ T cells sorted from blood. Specified subset: CD45RA+ positively selected. These receptors came from a man between 18 and 29 years old in good health.

This rearrangement joins TRBV10-3 to TRBJ1-4; 8 bases match TRBD1. Trimming cost V 0 bases and J 8 bases; bases outside gene matches: 5. The germline gives CDR1 ENHRY, CDR2 SYGVKD. The CDR3 is made up of 15 amino acids. The CDR3 bases are TGTGCCATCAGTGAGTCATCGGCAGGGGGCGAAAAACTGTTTTTT. This sequence encodes CAISESSAGGEKLFF.

The rearrangement uses TRBV6-1 and TRBJ1-1; D is ambiguous. V was cut by 2 bases and J by 5 bases, with 15 bases left in between. This CDR3 contains 15 residues. Germline lookup yields CDR1 MNHNS and CDR2 SASEGT. The CDR3 nucleotides are TGTGCCAGCAGTGAAAAAAGTATTTCTGGGACTGAAGCTTTCTTT. Translation: CASSEKSISGTEAFF.

The rearrangement joins TRBV6-4 to TRBJ2-3; weak D call: TRBD1 (6 bases). From germline, CDR1 is MRHNA and CDR2 SNTAGT. Trimming removed 5 bases from V and 2 bases from J, with 14 bases in between. CDR3 length: 15 amino acids. For the CDR3, the DNA is TGTGCCAGCAGTCCACAGGGCAGGGACACAGATACGCAGTATTTT. Its translation is CASSPQGRDTDTQYF.

The rearrangement joins TRBV28 to TRBJ1-5; 8 nucleotides match TRBD1. V gave up 5 bases and J gave up 2 bases; unmatched junction bases: 8. CDR3 length: 16 residues. The germline V gene encodes CDR1 MDHEN and CDR2 SYDVKM. Here the CDR3 reads CASSLLPGQGNQPQHF. CDR3 DNA: TGTGCCAGCAGTCTGCTTCCGGGACAGGGCAATCAGCCCCAGCATTTT.

The chain recombines TRBV4-1 with TRBJ2-3; D might be TRBD1 (6 bases). The CDR3 has 16 residues. V lost 3 bases, J lost 6 bases, and 19 bases lay in between. Per germline, CDR1 MGHRA and CDR2 YSYEKL. CDR3 amino acids: CASSQEGGATRDTQYF. CDR3 DNA sequence: TGCGCCAGCAGCCAGGAAGGGGGAGCGACAAGGGATACGCAGTATTTT.

The chain employs TRBV6-5 and TRBJ1-2; D remains unclear. Germline V gene sequence: CDR1 MNHEY, CDR2 SVGAGI. There are 13 residues in the CDR3. The V end lost 5 bases, the J end lost 5 bases, and 12 bases lay between the germline ends. CDR3 DNA sequence: TGTGCCAGCAGTGCTTTGATGGGGTATGGCTACACCTTC. It encodes CASSALMGYGYTF.

This chain uses TRBV19 with TRBJ1-3, with D hard to call. The CDR3 sequence is 17 residues long. Trimming left V 0 bases short and J 0 bases short, with 12 bases between. The germline V gene has CDR1 LNHDA and CDR2 SQIVND (reference sequence). CDR3 nucleotide sequence: TGTGCCAGTAGTATAGAGGGGATACGGGACTCTGGAAACACCATATATTTT. It specifies CASSIEGIRDSGNTIYF.

This chain uses TRBV7-9 with TRBJ1-1; TRBD1 is a possible D gene (5 bases). The V gene lost 0 bases and the J gene lost 5 bases, with 10 bases spanning the gap. This CDR3 contains 14 residues. Germline V CDR1 and CDR2: SEHNR, FQNEAQ (reference sequence). CDR3 protein: CASSLALRVTEAFF. CDR3 in DNA: TGTGCCAGCAGCTTAGCGCTCAGGGTTACTGAAGCTTTCTTT.

On this clone itself: One end of the junction does not line up with germline, which may come from a read error. V usage is TRBV9 and J usage is TRBJ1-1; D is unresolved. Per the germline V gene, CDR1 is SGDLS and CDR2 is YYNGEE. The CDR3 is made up of 14 amino acids. CDR3 amino acids: CASTVLAASTEAFF. For the CDR3, the DNA is TGTGCCAGCACCGTACTAGCTGCCAGCACTGAAGCTTTCTTT.

The chain couples TRBV5-1 to TRBJ1-2; D is ambiguous. Germline assignment: CDR1 SGHRS and CDR2 YFSETQ. The CDR3 is 12 amino acids. Trimming shortened V by 7 bases and J by 7 bases, and 14 bases separated the two germline ends. This chain's CDR3 is CASVSDSGGYTF. DNA for the CDR3: TGCGCCAGCGTCTCGGATTCCGGTGGCTACACCTTC.

This clone was found a few times. The chain joins TRBV4-3 to TRBJ2-1, with TRBD2 matching over 14 bases. V gave up 0 bases and J gave up 3 bases; unmatched junction bases: 10. Germline assignment: CDR1 LGHNA and CDR2 YSLEER. The CDR3 extends over 20 amino acids. CDR3: CASSQDPGLAGVVGYNEQFF. In DNA, the CDR3 is TGCGCCAGCAGCCAAGATCCGGGACTAGCGGGAGTCGTGGGCTACAATGAGCAGTTCTTC.

This chain joins TRBV27 and TRBJ1-4, with TRBD1 identical over 9 bases. CDR1 and CDR2 (germline): MNHEY, SMNVEV (reference sequence). Trimming cost V 0 bases and J 5 bases; bases outside gene matches: 4. The CDR3 contains 16 residues. CDR3 sequence (DNA): TGTGCCAGCAGTTTATCGTACAGGGGGCAGAATGAAAAACTGTTTTTT. Protein product: CASSLSYRGQNEKLFF.

The CDR3 reads CASSLGQIAGANVLTF. The CDR3 nucleotides read TGCGCCAGCAGCTTGGGTCAGATCGCCGGGGCCAACGTCCTGACTTTC. The chain joins TRBV5-1 to TRBJ2-6, with no clear D. The V end was cut by 0 bases, the J end by 4 bases, with 11 bases between. The V gene's germline CDR1 is SGHRS and CDR2 YFSETQ. The CDR3 covers 16 residues.

The chain joins TRBV2 to TRBJ1-1, with 9 bases fitting TRBD1. Germline CDR1 SNHLY, CDR2 FYNNEI. The V segment lost 6 bases and the J segment 7 bases; nucleotides outside the gene matches: 6. The CDR3 contains 13 residues. DNA for the CDR3: TGTGCCAGCAGACCCACAGGGGGCGGTGAAGCTTTCTTT. It codes for CASRPTGGGEAFF. Full variable domain (rest looked up from reference TRBV2 and TRBJ1-1): EPEVTQTPSHQVTQMGQEVILRCVPISNHLYFYWYRQILGQKVEFLVSFYNNEISEKSEIFDDQFSVERPDGSNFTLKIRSTKLEDSAMYFCASRPTGGGEAFFGQGTRLTVV.

This chain connects TRBV30 to TRBJ1-5; TRBD1 might be the D (5 bases). The CDR3 has 14 amino acids. Trimming pared 2 bases from V and 3 bases from J, leaving 11 bases between. CDR1 GTSNPN and CDR2 SVGIG come from the germline V gene (reference sequence). In DNA, the CDR3 is TGTGCCTGGAGTAAACAGGACCTCAATCAGCCCCAGCATTTT. Its translation: CAWSKQDLNQPQHF. Full variable domain (remainder filled in from reference TRBV30 and TRBJ1-5): SQTIHQWPATLVQPVGSPLSLECTVEGTSNPNLYWYRQAAGRGLQLLFYSVGIGQISSEVPQNLSASRPQDRQFILSSKKLLLSDSGFYLCAWSKQDLNQPQHFGDGTRLSIL.

The V and J genes are TRBV4-2 and TRBJ1-5; the D is unclear. This CDR3 comprises 17 residues. Per the germline V gene, CDR1 is LGHNA and CDR2 is YNFKEQ. V lost 0 bases to trimming and J lost 4 bases, with 16 bases between them. The CDR3 loop reads CASSQEGRQIPNQPQHF. DNA for the CDR3: TGTGCCAGCAGCCAAGAAGGCAGGCAAATTCCTAATCAGCCCCAGCATTTT.

The J gene is TRBJ2-7, the V gene TRBV28, with TRBD2 as a possible D gene (6 bases). The CDR3 covers 15 residues. From germline, CDR1 is MDHEN and CDR2 SYDVKM. Trimming removed 4 bases at V and 2 bases at J, with 15 bases between. CDR3 in DNA: TGTGCCAGCAGTTCCCTCGGGGGTTCAACCTACGAGCAGTACTTC. Protein sequence: CASSSLGGSTYEQYF.

V gene TRBV30 combines with J gene TRBJ1-4; 8 nucleotides agree with TRBD1. This CDR3 has 15 residues. Germline V gene lookup returns CDR1 GTSNPN and CDR2 SVGIG (reference sequence). Trimming cost V 3 bases and J 5 bases; bases outside gene matches: 8. The CDR3: CAWSDGQGNNEKLFF. CDR3 nucleotides: TGTGCCTGGAGCGATGGACAGGGCAACAATGAAAAACTGTTTTTT.

The chain recombines TRBV10-3 with TRBJ2-7, with 9 bases fitting TRBD1. The CDR3 consists of 14 residues. The germline gives CDR1 ENHRY, CDR2 SYGVKD. The CDR3 loop is CSIQRGQGLYEQYF. The CDR3 coding sequence is TGTTCTATACAAAGGGGACAGGGCCTTTACGAGCAGTACTTC.

The chain couples TRBV5-1 to TRBJ1-1; D is unresolved. Trimming left V 4 bases short and J 5 bases short, with 15 bases between. Germline assignment: CDR1 SGHRS and CDR2 YFSETQ. There are 14 residues in the CDR3. CDR3 protein: CASSPTRPTTEAFF. The CDR3 region has the DNA TGCGCCAGCAGCCCGACTCGGCCGACAACTGAAGCTTTCTTT.

The chain uses TRBV7-2 and TRBJ2-7; TRBD1 is a possible D gene (6 bases). V was clipped by 5 bases and J by 4 bases, with 15 bases between them. Looked up from germline, CDR1 is SGHTA and CDR2 is FQGNSA. The CDR3 extends over 14 amino acids. For the CDR3, the DNA is TGTGCCAGCAGCGGGACCGGGACATCTTACGAGCAGTACTTC. Translated: CASSGTGTSYEQYF.

This clone was recorded only once. This sequence joins TRBV20-1 and TRBJ2-2; D is unclear. The germline V gene encodes CDR1 DFQATT and CDR2 SNEGSKA (reference sequence). This CDR3 spans 11 amino acids. Trimming stripped 2 bases from V and 7 bases from J, with 5 bases between. Here the CDR3 DNA reads TGCAGTGCTAGAAAAGACGGGGAGCTGTTTTTT. The encoded protein is CSARKDGELFF.

The rearrangement uses TRBV10-3 and TRBJ2-4, with TRBD2 matching 11 bases. V lost 0 bases, J lost 8 bases, and 6 bases stayed unmatched. There are 16 residues in the CDR3. Germline V gene lookup returns CDR1 ENHRY and CDR2 SYGVKD. This CDR3 reads CAISESELAGADIQYF. CDR3 DNA: TGTGCCATCAGTGAGTCGGAACTAGCGGGAGCGGACATTCAGTACTTC.

This clone appeared once. The rearrangement uses TRBV4-3 and TRBJ1-1; TRBD1 might be the D (5 bases). The V end was cut by 0 bases, the J end by 3 bases, with 17 bases between. Germline V CDR1 and CDR2: LGHNA, YSLEER. The CDR3 consists of 17 residues. CDR3 nucleotides: TGCGCCAGCAGCCAAGATCTCGGCGGGGCTCAACACACTGAAGCTTTCTTT. It codes for CASSQDLGGAQHTEAFF.

Note on this clone: A single base separates this from a much larger clone, so it may be a read error. Other DNA sequences in this sample translate to the same CDR3. The chain recombines TRBV9 with TRBJ1-6; D might be TRBD1 (5 bases). Trimming shortened V by 0 bases and J by 5 bases, and 6 bases separated the two germline ends. The V gene's germline CDR1 is SGDLS and CDR2 YYNGEE. This CDR3 is built from 14 residues. CDR3 coding DNA: TGTGCCAGCAGCGTAGGAGGGGATAATTCACCCCTCCACTTT. Its translation: CASSVGGDNSPLHF.

The chain employs TRBV10-2 and TRBJ2-4, with 13 bases lining up with TRBD2. Germline CDR1 and CDR2: WSHSY and SAAADI. V trimming: 11 bases; J trimming: 1 base; junction bases outside the gene matches: 11. The CDR3 sequence is 17 residues long. DNA for the CDR3: TGCGCCCCGGCCGAACTAGCGGGGGGGCCGGCCAAAAACATTCAGTACTTC. Translating it yields CAPAELAGGPAKNIQYF.

The J gene is TRBJ2-7, the V gene TRBV5-6; 10 positions match TRBD1. Germline trimming cut 4 bases from V and 6 bases from J; bases unmatched to any gene: 7. This CDR3 has 14 amino acids. CDR1 SGHDT and CDR2 YYEEEE come from the germline V gene. The CDR3 sequence: CASSRQGAKGEQYF. CDR3 nucleotide sequence: TGTGCCAGCAGCCGACAGGGGGCGAAAGGCGAGCAGTACTTC. The variable domain in full, with the rest retrieved from reference TRBV5-6 and TRBJ2-7, is DAGVTQSPTHLIKTRGQQVTLRCSPKSGHDTVSWYQQALGQGPQFIFQYYEEEERQRGNFPDRFSGHQFPNYSSELNVNALLLGDSALYLCASSRQGAKGEQYFGPGTRLTVT.

The chain recombines TRBV5-6 with TRBJ2-1; 8 bases agree with TRBD2. CDR1 is SGHDT and CDR2 is YYEEEE in the germline V gene. The CDR3 covers 15 residues. Unmatched junction bases numbered 10, after V lost 4 bases and J lost 7 bases. CDR3 coding DNA: TGTGCCAGCAGCCCCACGGGGGGGCCGCGTAATGAGCAGTTCTTC. It yields the protein CASSPTGGPRNEQFF. Together with reference TRBV5-6 and TRBJ2-1, the CDR3 gives the full variable domain: DAGVTQSPTHLIKTRGQQVTLRCSPKSGHDTVSWYQQALGQGPQFIFQYYEEEERQRGNFPDRFSGHQFPNYSSELNVNALLLGDSALYLCASSPTGGPRNEQFFGPGTRLTVL.

This clone occurred once. V usage is TRBV6-5 and J usage is TRBJ1-2; D might be TRBD1 (5 bases). This CDR3 comprises 13 residues. Trimming took off 7 bases at V and 4 bases at J, with 13 bases between the two ends. CDR1 MNHEY and CDR2 SVGAGI come from the germline V gene. For the CDR3, the DNA is TGTGCCAGCAAAACCAGGGCCTTCTATGGCTACACCTTC. This sequence encodes CASKTRAFYGYTF.

In this sample, this clone turned up once. The chain recombines TRBV6-6 with TRBJ2-3; D uncertain. The CDR3 runs to 14 residues. In germline, CDR1 is MNHNY, CDR2 SVGAGI (reference sequence). Trimming took off 2 bases at V and 2 bases at J, with 8 bases between the two ends. The CDR3 here is CASSYLYITDTQYF. The CDR3 region has the DNA TGTGCCAGCAGTTACCTATACATCACAGATACGCAGTATTTT.

The rearrangement uses TRBV12-5 and TRBJ2-7; TRBD2 agrees at 11 bases. V was clipped by 6 bases and J by 1 base; unmatched bases: 11. Germline assignment: CDR1 LGHNT and CDR2 FRNRAP. The CDR3 covers 17 residues. The CDR3 coding sequence is TGTGCTAGTGGGCTGACTAGCGGGAACCAGAAATCCTACGAGCAGTACTTC. Encoded protein: CASGLTSGNQKSYEQYF.

This chain connects TRBV28 to TRBJ1-2; 7 bases match TRBD1. This CDR3 region has 14 residues. Germline CDR1 and CDR2: MDHEN and SYDVKM. V was pared by 5 bases and J by 4 bases, with 7 bases of the junction left unmatched. The CDR3 region has the DNA TGTGCCAGCAGTCGGGACAGCTTATTCTATGGCTACACCTTC. As protein: CASSRDSLFYGYTF.